The following is a T cell receptor (beta chain) sequence with its context. Its antigen is unidentified. The source of the sample is a study of radiation and T cells in renal cell carcinoma. The length of the CDR3 is 15 residues. From germline, CDR1 is MNHEY and CDR2 SMNVEV (reference sequence). Trimming took off 5 bases at V and 2 bases at J, with 16 bases between the two ends. Study-level findings and limits: From baseline, blood top tumor clonotypes peaked at 2 weeks post-radiation.

This table comes from immunoSEQ multiplex PCR, and its TCRdb copy is limited to in-frame clones, with some not included. Here the sample spans approximately 43,000 clones, around four fifths being singletons. Regarding time point: blood 4 weeks post-SBRT, at nephrectomy. Treatment meaning: 15 Gy SBRT to primary tumor, nephrectomy 4 weeks later. Nephrectomy followed 15 Gy stereotactic body radiation by 4 weeks. Blood was sampled at baseline, 2 weeks and 4 weeks after SBRT. This renal cell carcinoma was of the clear cell type. Material: blood, obtained from a patient whose treatment included radiotherapy and nephrectomy. This chain joins TRBV27 and TRBJ2-7; D might be TRBD2 (7 bases). This sequence originates from a woman between 70 and 85 years old with renal cell carcinoma. The CDR3 DNA reads as TGTGCCAGCAGTCCCCGGGGGGCCAGGACCTACGAGCAGTACTTC. Translating gives CASSPRGARTYEQYF.